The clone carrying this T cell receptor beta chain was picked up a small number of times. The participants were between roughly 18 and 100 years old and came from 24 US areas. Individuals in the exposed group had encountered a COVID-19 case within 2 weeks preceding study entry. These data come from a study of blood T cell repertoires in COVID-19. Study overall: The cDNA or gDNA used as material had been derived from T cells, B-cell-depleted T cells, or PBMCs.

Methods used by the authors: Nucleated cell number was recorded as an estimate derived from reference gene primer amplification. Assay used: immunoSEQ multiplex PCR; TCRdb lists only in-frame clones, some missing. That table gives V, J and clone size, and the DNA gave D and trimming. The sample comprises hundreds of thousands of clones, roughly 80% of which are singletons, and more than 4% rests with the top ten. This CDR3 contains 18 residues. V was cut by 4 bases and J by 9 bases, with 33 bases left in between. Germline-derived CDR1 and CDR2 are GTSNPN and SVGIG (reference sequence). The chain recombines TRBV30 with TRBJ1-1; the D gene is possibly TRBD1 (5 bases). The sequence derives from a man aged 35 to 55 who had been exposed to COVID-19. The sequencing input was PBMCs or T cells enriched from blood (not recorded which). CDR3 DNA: TGTGCCTGGAAAGGAAGGGGCGGACGGCACGGTTTCTTGCTTCAAGCTTTCTTT. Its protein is CAWKGRGGRHGFLLQAFF.